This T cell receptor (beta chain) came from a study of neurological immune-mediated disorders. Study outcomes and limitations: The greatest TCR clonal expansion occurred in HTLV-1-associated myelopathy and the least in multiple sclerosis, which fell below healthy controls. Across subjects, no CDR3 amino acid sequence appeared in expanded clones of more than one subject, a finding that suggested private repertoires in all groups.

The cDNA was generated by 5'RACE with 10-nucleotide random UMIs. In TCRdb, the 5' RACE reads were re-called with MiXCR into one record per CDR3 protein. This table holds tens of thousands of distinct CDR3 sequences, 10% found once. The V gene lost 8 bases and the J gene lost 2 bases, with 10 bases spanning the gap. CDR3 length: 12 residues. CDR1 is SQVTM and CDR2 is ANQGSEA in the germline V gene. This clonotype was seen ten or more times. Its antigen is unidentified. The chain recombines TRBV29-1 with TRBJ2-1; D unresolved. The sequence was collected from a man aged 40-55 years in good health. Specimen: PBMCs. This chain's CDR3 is CSSRKAYNEQFF. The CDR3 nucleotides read TGCAGCTCGAGGAAGGCCTACAATGAGCAGTTCTTC.